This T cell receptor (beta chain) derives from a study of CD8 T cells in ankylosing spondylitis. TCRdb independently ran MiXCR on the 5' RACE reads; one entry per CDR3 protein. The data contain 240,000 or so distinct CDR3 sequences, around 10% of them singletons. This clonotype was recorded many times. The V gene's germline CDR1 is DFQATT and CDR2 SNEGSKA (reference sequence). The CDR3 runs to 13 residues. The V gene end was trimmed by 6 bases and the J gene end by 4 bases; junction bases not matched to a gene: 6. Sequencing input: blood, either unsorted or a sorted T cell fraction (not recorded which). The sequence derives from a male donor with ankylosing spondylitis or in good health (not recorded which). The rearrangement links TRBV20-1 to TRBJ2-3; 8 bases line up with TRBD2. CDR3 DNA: TGCAGTGCGAATAGCGGGATGCCAGATACGCAGTATTTT. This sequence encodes CSANSGMPDTQYF.